This T cell receptor (beta chain) was captured by sequencing in a study of shared clonotypes between healthy human individuals. Study-level information: Three men and a couple of women, aged 18 to 49, were donors. Used for every donor were three CD4 naive, three CD4 memory, two CD8 naive and one CD8 memory plate.

General observations from the study: Larger estimated richness was generally recorded for naive subsets relative to memory subsets.

Naive CD8 isolation took CD45RO-negative cells positively selected for CCR7 and excluded terminally differentiated effector memory CD45RA+ cells. Measured with immunoSEQ multiplex PCR; TCRdb has only the in-frame clones, and not every one. This sample carries about 1.9 million clones, over 85% of them seen once, and the ten largest clones take around 1.7%. As concerns this clone: Its antigen remains unknown.

This receptor was identified in a man aged 18 to 29 in good health. Some clones in this sample may be carry-over from other donors' samples. The sequencing input was naive CD8+ T cells from PBMCs.

As DNA, the CDR3 is TGTGCCAGCAGGGAACAGGGGGTAGTTCCAATCTACGAGCAGTACTTC. Its protein is CASREQGVVPIYEQYF. The J gene is TRBJ2-7, the V gene TRBV27; 8 bases fit TRBD1. In germline, CDR1 is MNHEY, CDR2 SMNVEV (reference sequence). Trimming took 6 bases from V and 3 from J; bases not matched to a gene: 13. The CDR3 loop spans 16 amino acids.